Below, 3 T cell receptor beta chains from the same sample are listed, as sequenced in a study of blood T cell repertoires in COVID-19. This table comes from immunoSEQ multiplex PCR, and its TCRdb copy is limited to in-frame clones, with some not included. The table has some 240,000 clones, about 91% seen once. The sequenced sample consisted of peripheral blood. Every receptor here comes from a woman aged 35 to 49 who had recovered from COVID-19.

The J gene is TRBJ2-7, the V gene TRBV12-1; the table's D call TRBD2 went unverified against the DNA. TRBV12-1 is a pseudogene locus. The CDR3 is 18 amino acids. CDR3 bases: TGTGCCAGCAGCTTTTTTCGCGGGGGGGCCGGATTCGAATATGAGCAGTACTTC. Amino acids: CASSFFRGGAGFEYEQYF.

CDR3 coding DNA: TGTGCCAGCAGTAGTTACGGTTCTGGAAACACCATATATTTT. This gives the protein CASSSYGSGNTIYF. The rearrangement joins TRBV5-6 to TRBJ1-3, with D unclear. CDR1 and CDR2 from the germline V gene are SGHDT and YYEEEE. Trimming removed 5 bases at V and 1 base at J, with 10 bases between. The CDR3 covers 14 residues.

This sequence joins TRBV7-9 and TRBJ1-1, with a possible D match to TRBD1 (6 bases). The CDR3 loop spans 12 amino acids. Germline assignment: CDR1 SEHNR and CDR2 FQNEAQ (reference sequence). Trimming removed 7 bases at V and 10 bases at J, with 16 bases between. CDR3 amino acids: CASTGRGGRAFF. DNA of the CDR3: TGTGCCAGCACCGGGAGGGGGGGGCGAGCTTTCTTT.